The source of this T cell receptor beta chain is a study of graft-versus-host responses after intestinal transplantation. TCRdb keeps only in-frame clones here, not all; method: immunoSEQ multiplex PCR. The data show some 76,000 clones, around 90% seen once. This CDR3 contains 12 residues. Trimming removed 6 bases at V and 6 bases at J, with 11 bases between. CDR1 MNHNY and CDR2 SVGAGI come from the germline V gene (reference sequence). Turning to this clone: Its target is unknown.

The rearrangement links TRBV6-6 to TRBJ1-2; D might be TRBD1 (5 bases). The TCR comes from a human donor who was the organ donor for an intestinal transplant. The material sequenced was unstimulated CD8+ T cells sorted from spleen or lymph node cells, taken before transplant. The chain's CDR3 is CASSRGRDGYTF. CDR3 coding DNA: TGTGCCAGCAGCCGGGGACGGGATGGCTACACCTTC.